This TCR beta chain was identified during a study of regulatory T cells in long-lasting Graves disease. Across the whole study: Freshly diagnosed Graves' patients had used antithyroid drugs for under 3 months. Study results and limitations: It was in persistent disease that TRBV28, TRBJ1-2 and TRBJ2-5 were favored.

According to the study, TCR beta libraries were built with iRepertoire HTBI primers and CDR3-region Arm-PCR. A single record per CDR3 protein comes from TCRdb applying MiXCR to the multiplex PCR reads. The sample contains roughly 610,000 distinct CDR3 sequences, approximately 16% of which appear only once. This clonotype has just a few counts. Antigen unknown. Time point defined: newly diagnosed GD, antithyroid drugs for less than 3 months. After RNA was extracted from PBMCs, the TCR library was made from it. The CDR3 contains 15 residues. V lost 3 bases, J lost 6 bases, and 17 bases lay in between. The germline gives CDR1 SGHTA, CDR2 FQGNSA. The same data also contributed to another study, on T cells in Graves' hyperthyroidism and ophthalmopathy. This second report adds: TCR CDR3 underwent first-round RT-PCR with the HTBI primer set. Blood also held most thyroid clonotypes expanded beyond 0.001.

The receptor was derived from a young man with Graves disease. The sample here was peripheral blood mononuclear cells (PBMCs), taken at new diagnosis, from a patient treated with antithyroid drugs. The rearrangement joins TRBV7-2 to TRBJ1-1; perhaps TRBD1 as D (5 bases). For the CDR3, the DNA is TGTGCCAGCAGCTTTCAGGGATTTGGTGGGGCTGAAGCTTTCTTT. This gives the protein CASSFQGFGGAEAFF.